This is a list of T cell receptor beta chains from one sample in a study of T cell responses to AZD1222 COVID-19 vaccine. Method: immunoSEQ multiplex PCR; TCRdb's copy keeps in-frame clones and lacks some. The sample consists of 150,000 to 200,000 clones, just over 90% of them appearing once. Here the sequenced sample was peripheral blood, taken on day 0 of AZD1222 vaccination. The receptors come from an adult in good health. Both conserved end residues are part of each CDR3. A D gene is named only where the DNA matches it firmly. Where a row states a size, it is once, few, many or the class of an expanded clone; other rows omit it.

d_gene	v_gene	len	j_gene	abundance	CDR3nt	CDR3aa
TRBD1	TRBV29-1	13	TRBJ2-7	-	TGCAGCGTTGAAACAGGGGGCTCCTACGAGCAGTACTTC	CSVETGGSYEQYF
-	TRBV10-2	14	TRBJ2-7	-	TGCGCCAGCAGAAGACAGGATGGGTACTACGAGCAGTACTTC	CASRRQDGYYEQYF
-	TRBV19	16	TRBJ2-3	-	TGTGCCAGTAGTGCCTACGTCGGCGGGACGACAGATACGCAGTATTTT	CASSAYVGGTTDTQYF
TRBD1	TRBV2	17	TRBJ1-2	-	TGTGCCAGCAGTGAATTCGGGACAGCTCCTCTCAACTATGGCTACACCTTC	CASSEFGTAPLNYGYTF
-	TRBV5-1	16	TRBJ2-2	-	TGCGCCAGCAGCTTGACCGGGACAAGTGTCACCGGGGAGCTGTTTTTT	CASSLTGTSVTGELFF
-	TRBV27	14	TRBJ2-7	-	TGTGCCAGCAGCCTAGGGGGGACGTCCTACGAGCAGTACTTC	CASSLGGTSYEQYF
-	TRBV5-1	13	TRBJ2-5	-	TGCGCCAGCGGAGACACCCCTGGAGAGACCCAGTACTTC	CASGDTPGETQYF
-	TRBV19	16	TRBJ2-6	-	TGTGCCAGTAGACGTTACAGGGACTCTGGGGCCAACGTCCTGACTTTC	CASRRYRDSGANVLTF
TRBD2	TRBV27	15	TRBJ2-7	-	TGTGCCAGCAGTTTATTGGCTAGCGGGCTGAACGAGCAGTACTTC	CASSLLASGLNEQYF
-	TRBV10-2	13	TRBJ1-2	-	TGCGCCAGCTCGGCAGGGCCTAACTATGGCTACACCTTC	CASSAGPNYGYTF
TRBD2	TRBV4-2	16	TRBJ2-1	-	TGTGCCAGCAGCCAAGGAAGGACTAGCGGGGCCAATGAGCAGTTCTTC	CASSQGRTSGANEQFF
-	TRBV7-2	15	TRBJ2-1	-	TGTGCCAGCAGCTTGTCCCTGAGCTCCTACAATGAGCAGTTCTTC	CASSLSLSSYNEQFF
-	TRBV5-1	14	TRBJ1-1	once	TGCGCCAGCAGCTCCGGGACGGACTACACTGAAGCTTTCTTT	CASSSGTDYTEAFF
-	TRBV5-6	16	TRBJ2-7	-	TGTGCCAGCAGCTCGGAAAGGGACACCAGCTCCTACGAGCAGTACTTC	CASSSERDTSSYEQYF
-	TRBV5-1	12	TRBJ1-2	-	TGCGCCAGCAGCGAACCCGGGTACGGCTACACCTTC	CASSEPGYGYTF
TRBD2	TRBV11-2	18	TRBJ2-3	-	TGTGCCAGCAGCTTAGATAAGACTAGCGGGAGACGATGGGATACGCAGTATTTT	CASSLDKTSGRRWDTQYF
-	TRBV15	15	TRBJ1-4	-	TGTGCCACCAGCAGAGTAGCGCAGGTTAATGAAAAACTGTTTTTT	CATSRVAQVNEKLFF
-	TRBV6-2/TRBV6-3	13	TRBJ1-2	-	TGTGCCAGCAGTTACTCTGCCGGTCTTGGCTACACCTTC	CASSYSAGLGYTF
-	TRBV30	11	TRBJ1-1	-	TGTGCCTGGGGTCCCTCGGGTGAAGCTTTCTTT	CAWGPSGEAFF
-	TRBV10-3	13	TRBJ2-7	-	TGTGCCATCAGGGCAGGGGAGGCCTACGAGCAGTACTTC	CAIRAGEAYEQYF
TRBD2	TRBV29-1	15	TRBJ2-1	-	TGCAGCGTTGAAGATCGCGGGAGAACCCACAATGAGCAGTTCTTC	CSVEDRGRTHNEQFF
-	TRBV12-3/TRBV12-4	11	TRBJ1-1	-	TGTGCCAGCAGTAGAACAACTGAAGCTTTCTTT	CASSRTTEAFF
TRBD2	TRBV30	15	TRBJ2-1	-	TGTGCCTGTAGCATAGCGGGAGGCCCCAACGATGAGCAGTTCTTC	CACSIAGGPNDEQFF
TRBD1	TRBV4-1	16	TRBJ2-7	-	TGCGCCAGCAGCCCCACGAATTCTCAGGGGGCCTACGAGCAGTACTTC	CASSPTNSQGAYEQYF
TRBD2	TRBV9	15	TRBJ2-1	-	TGTGCCAGCAGCGTAGAGAAAGGCGGGAGCTACGAGCAGTTCTTC	CASSVEKGGSYEQFF
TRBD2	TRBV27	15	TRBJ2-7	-	TGTGCCAGCCGAATCTCTAGCGGGGGACCCTACGAGCAGTACTTC	CASRISSGGPYEQYF
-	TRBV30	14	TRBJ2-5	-	TGTGCCTGGAGTGGTACTGGTGGGCAAGAGACCCAGTACTTC	CAWSGTGGQETQYF
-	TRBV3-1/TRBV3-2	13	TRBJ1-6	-	TGTGCCAGCAGCCAGCAGAATAATTCACCCCTCCACTTT	CASSQQNNSPLHF
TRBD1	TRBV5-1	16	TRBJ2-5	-	TGCGCCAGCAGCTCCCTCGTAGGGACAGTAGGGGAGACCCAGTACTTC	CASSSLVGTVGETQYF